The 16 T cell receptor beta chains reported below all come from one sample, sequenced in a study of T cells expressing NK-cell markers. TCRdb reprocessed the 5' RACE reads; each CDR3 protein has one entry and no DNA is given. The sample has 90,000 to 130,000 distinct CDR3 sequences. The sample consisted of blood T cells: a sorted CD56 or NKG2C T cell subset, CD4+ or CD8+ T cells, or bulk PBMC T cells (not recorded which). The receptors were sampled from a woman between 18 and 69 years old in good health.

The rearrangement uses TRBV6-2 or TRBV6-3 and TRBJ2-1; the TCRdb D gene call, TRBD2, has no DNA to confirm it. Germline V gene lookup returns CDR1 MNHEY and CDR2 SVGEGT. The CDR3 is made up of 15 amino acids. CDR3 amino acids: CASSLLAGDYNEQFF.

The chain combines TRBV19 with TRBJ2-4; TCRdb's D gene call, TRBD2, goes unchecked for lack of DNA. The CDR3 consists of 15 residues. Germline V gives CDR1 LNHDA, CDR2 SQIVND (reference sequence). The CDR3 sequence: CASSPTGGEENIQYF.

This rearrangement joins TRBV7-9 to TRBJ1-5; TCRdb lists TRBD1, though no DNA is available to test this call. The CDR3 runs to 16 residues. Germline V gene lookup returns CDR1 SEHNR and CDR2 FQNEAQ (reference sequence). CDR3 residues: CASSSGQGLVDQPQHF.

V is TRBV6-6 and J is TRBJ2-5; TCRdb indicates TRBD1, and absent DNA this call remains unverified. CDR3 size: 13 residues. The germline CDR1 and CDR2 sequences are MNHNY and SVGAGI (reference sequence). This chain's CDR3 is CASGTAQGETQYF.

The chain employs TRBV29-1 and TRBJ2-1. The germline CDR1 and CDR2 sequences are SQVTM and ANQGSEA. The CDR3 has 12 residues. The CDR3 region is CSVEAQVNEQFF.

This chain uses TRBV7-9 with TRBJ1-1. The CDR3 is made up of 13 amino acids. The V gene's germline CDR1 is SEHNR and CDR2 FQNEAQ (reference sequence). The CDR3 here is CAMRGAWNTEAFF.

The chain has TRBV12-3 or TRBV12-4 and TRBJ1-3; checking the TCRdb D call of TRBD1 is not possible without DNA. CDR3 size: 14 residues. The CDR3 loop is CASSRGLPGNTIYF.

This rearrangement joins TRBV20-1 to TRBJ2-7; TCRdb gives TRBD2 as the D gene, but with no DNA this cannot be confirmed. CDR1 and CDR2 from the germline V gene are DFQATT and SNEGSKA (reference sequence). The CDR3 is made up of 13 amino acids. The CDR3 region is CSAGTSGSYEQYF.

This chain links TRBV7-3 with TRBJ2-3; the D call of TRBD2 rests on TCRdb alone, since no DNA is present to check it. CDR1 and CDR2 from the germline V gene are SGHTA and FQGTGA. The CDR3 has 16 amino acids. CDR3 sequence: CASSPFERGAADTQYF.

The genes are TRBV20-1 and TRBJ2-3; TCRdb returns TRBD1, unconfirmable since there is no DNA. The length of the CDR3 is 12 residues. Germline lookup yields CDR1 DFQATT and CDR2 SNEGSKA (reference sequence). The CDR3 is CSAINRGDTQYF.

The chain is built from TRBV7-6 and TRBJ1-6. The germline CDR1 and CDR2 sequences are SGHVS and FNYEAQ. CDR3 length equals 12 residues. The CDR3 loop is CASSPTRSPLHF.

V gene TRBV29-1 combines with J gene TRBJ2-5. CDR1 and CDR2 (germline): SQVTM, ANQGSEA. The CDR3 is made up of 13 amino acids. The CDR3 sequence is CSVVATNQETQYF.

V gene TRBV5-4 combines with J gene TRBJ2-7. The CDR3 is 12 amino acids. Germline CDR1 SGHNT, CDR2 YYREEE (reference sequence). CDR3 residues: CASSTDGYEQYF.

The rearrangement links TRBV7-3 to TRBJ2-1; with no DNA, the TCRdb D assignment of TRBD2 cannot be verified. This CDR3 region has 18 residues. Per germline, CDR1 SGHTA and CDR2 FQGTGA. The chain's CDR3 is CASSPRTSGTWTYNEQFF. Using reference TRBV7-3 and TRBJ2-1 for the parts outside the CDR3, the full variable domain is GAGVSQTPSNKVTEKGKYVELRCDPISGHTALYWYRQSLGQGPEFLIYFQGTGAADDSGLPNDRFFAVRPEGSVSTLKIQRTERGDSAVYLCASSPRTSGTWTYNEQFFGPGTRLTVL.

The chain joins TRBV15 to TRBJ2-7. This CDR3 is built from 15 residues. Germline CDR1 is LNHNV and CDR2 is YYDKDF (reference sequence). The CDR3 region is CATSRDRGSGYEQYF.

The rearrangement uses TRBV29-1 and TRBJ1-1. The CDR3 spans 11 residues. CDR1 and CDR2 from the germline V gene are SQVTM and ANQGSEA. Here the CDR3 reads CSAGGGSEAFF.